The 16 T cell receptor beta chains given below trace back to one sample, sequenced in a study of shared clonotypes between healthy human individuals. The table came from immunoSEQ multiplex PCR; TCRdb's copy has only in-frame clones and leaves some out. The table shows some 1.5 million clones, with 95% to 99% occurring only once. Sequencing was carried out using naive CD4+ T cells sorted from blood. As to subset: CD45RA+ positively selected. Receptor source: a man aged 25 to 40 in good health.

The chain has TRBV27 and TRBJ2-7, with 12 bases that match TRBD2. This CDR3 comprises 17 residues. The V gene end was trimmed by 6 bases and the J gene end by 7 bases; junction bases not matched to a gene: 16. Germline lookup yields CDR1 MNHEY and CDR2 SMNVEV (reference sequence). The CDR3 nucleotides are TGTGCCAGCAGGGAACCTTTACTAGCGGGAGGTCTCGGGGAGCAGTACTTC. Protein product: CASREPLLAGGLGEQYF.

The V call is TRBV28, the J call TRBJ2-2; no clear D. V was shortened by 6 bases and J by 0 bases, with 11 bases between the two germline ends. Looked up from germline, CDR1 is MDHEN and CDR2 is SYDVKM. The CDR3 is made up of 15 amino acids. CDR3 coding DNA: TGTGCCAGCAGCCCTCAGCCGACGAACACCGGGGAGCTGTTTTTT. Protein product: CASSPQPTNTGELFF.

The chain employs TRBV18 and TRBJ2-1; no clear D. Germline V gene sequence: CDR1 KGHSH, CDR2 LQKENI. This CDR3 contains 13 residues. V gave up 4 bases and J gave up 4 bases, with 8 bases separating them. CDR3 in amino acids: CASSLAKYNEQFF. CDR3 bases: TGTGCCAGCTCACTTGCGAAATACAATGAGCAGTTCTTC.

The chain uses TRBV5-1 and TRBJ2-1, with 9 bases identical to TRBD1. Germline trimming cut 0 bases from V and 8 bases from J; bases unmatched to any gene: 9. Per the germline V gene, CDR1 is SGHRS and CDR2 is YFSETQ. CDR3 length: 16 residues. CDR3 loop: CASSLEPGQGSYEQFF. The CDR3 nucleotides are TGCGCCAGCAGCTTGGAACCGGGACAGGGTTCGTATGAGCAGTTCTTC.

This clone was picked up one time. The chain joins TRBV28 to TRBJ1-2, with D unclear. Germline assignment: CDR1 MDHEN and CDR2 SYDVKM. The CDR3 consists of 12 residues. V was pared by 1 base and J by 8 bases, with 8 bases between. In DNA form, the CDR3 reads TGTGCCAGCAGTTTATCAATCCGGGGCTACACCTTC. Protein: CASSLSIRGYTF.

CDR3 residues: CASSPGPNQPQHF. The CDR3 coding sequence is TGCGCCAGCAGTCCCGGACCAAATCAGCCCCAGCATTTT. V usage is TRBV10-1 and J usage is TRBJ1-5; no clear D gene. This CDR3 comprises 13 residues. Germline CDR1 is WNHNN and CDR2 is SYGVQD (reference sequence). V was clipped by 5 bases and J by 4 bases, with 9 bases between them.

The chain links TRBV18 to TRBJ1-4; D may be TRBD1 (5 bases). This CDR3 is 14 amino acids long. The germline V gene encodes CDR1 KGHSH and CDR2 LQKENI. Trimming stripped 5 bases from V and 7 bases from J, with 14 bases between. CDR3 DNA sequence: TGTGCCAGCTCATTTCAGGGTGGTTCTGAAAAACTGTTTTTT. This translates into CASSFQGGSEKLFF.

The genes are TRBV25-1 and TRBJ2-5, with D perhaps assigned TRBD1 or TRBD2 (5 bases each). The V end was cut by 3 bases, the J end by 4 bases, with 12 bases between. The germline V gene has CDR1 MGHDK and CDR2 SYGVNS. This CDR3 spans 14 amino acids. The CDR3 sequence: CASSDPGGRETQYF. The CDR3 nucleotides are TGTGCCAGCAGTGATCCTGGGGGTAGAGAGACCCAGTACTTC. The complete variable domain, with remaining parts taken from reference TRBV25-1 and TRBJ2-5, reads EADIYQTPRYLVIGTGKKITLECSQTMGHDKMYWYQQDPGMELHLIHYSYGVNSTEKGDLSSESTVSRIRTEHFPLTLESARPSHTSQYLCASSDPGGRETQYFGPGTRLLVL.

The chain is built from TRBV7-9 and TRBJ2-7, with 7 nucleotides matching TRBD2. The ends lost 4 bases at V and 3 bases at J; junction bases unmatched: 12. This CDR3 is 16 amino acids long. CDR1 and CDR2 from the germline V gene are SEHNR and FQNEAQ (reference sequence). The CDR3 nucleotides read TGTGCCAGCAGCTCGAACACCGGGACTATACTCTACGAGCAGTACTTC. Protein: CASSSNTGTILYEQYF.

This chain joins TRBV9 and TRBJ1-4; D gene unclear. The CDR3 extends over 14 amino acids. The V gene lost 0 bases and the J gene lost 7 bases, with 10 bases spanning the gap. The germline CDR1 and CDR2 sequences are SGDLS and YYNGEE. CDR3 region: CASSVVFVLEKLFF. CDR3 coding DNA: TGTGCCAGCAGCGTAGTGTTCGTTCTTGAAAAACTGTTTTTT.

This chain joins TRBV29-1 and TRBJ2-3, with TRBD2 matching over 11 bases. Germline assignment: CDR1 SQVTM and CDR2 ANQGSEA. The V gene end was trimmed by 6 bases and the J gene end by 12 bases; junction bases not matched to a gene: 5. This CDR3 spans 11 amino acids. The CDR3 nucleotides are TGCAGCGTCGGGACTAGCGGCCCCCAGTATTTT. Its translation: CSVGTSGPQYF.

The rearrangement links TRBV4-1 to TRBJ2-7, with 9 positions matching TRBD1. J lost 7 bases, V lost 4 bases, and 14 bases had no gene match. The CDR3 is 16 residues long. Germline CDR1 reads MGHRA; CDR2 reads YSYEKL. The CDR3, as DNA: TGCGCCAGCAGCCGGAGCGGCGGGACAGGGTTTAATGAGCAGTACTTC. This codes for CASSRSGGTGFNEQYF.

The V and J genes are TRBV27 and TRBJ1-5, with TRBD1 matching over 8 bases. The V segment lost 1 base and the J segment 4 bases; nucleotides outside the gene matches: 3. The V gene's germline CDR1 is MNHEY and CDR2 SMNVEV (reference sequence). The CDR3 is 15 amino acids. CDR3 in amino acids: CASSLWGQVNQPQHF. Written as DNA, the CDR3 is TGTGCCAGCAGTTTATGGGGACAGGTAAATCAGCCCCAGCATTTT.

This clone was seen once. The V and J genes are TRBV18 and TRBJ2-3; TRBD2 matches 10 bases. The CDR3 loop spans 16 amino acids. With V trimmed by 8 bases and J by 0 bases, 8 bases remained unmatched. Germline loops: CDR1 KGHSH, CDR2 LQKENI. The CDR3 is CASTPELAGSTDTQYF. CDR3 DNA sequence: TGTGCCAGCACCCCGGAACTAGCGGGAAGCACAGATACGCAGTATTTT.

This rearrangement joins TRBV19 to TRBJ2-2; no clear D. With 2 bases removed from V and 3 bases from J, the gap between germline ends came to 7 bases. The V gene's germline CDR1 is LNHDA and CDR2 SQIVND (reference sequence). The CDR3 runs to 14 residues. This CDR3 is CASSIRLDTGELFF. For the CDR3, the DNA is TGTGCCAGTAGTATACGGTTGGACACCGGGGAGCTGTTTTTT.

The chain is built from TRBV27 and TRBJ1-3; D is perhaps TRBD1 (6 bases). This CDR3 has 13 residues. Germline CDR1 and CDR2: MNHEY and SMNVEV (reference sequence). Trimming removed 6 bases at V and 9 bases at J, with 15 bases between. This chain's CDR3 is CASRAQGATTIYF. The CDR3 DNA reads TGTGCCAGCAGGGCACAGGGCGCGACCACCATATATTTT.